This passage covers 19 T cell receptor beta chains from one sample sequenced in a study of OX40 agonist ivuxolimab in advanced cancers. Here immunoSEQ multiplex PCR was the method, and the copy in TCRdb shows in-frame clones only, minus some. Of roughly 60,000 clones in the sample, 70% to 90% are singletons; the top ten hold 3.7%. The specimen comprised CD4+ or CD8+ T cells sorted from blood, sampled in a trial of the OX40 agonist ivuxolimab. The receptor set was obtained from an adult with an advanced solid tumor such as melanoma, head and neck, liver or kidney cancer.

The chain combines TRBV7-8 with TRBJ2-1; D might be TRBD2 (5 bases). V shed 5 bases and J shed 9 bases, with 14 bases lying between them. The CDR3 runs 13 residues. Per germline, CDR1 SGHVS and CDR2 FQNEAQ. The CDR3 DNA sequence: TGTGCCAGCAGCGGACTTAAAGAGGGTGAGCAGTTCTTC. It codes for CASSGLKEGEQFF.

The table lists this clone with a count of one. The V and J genes are TRBV5-1 and TRBJ2-3; no firm D call. The CDR3 runs 12 residues. The V end lost 0 bases, the J end lost 4 bases, and 3 bases lay between the germline ends. Germline loops: CDR1 SGHRS, CDR2 YFSETQ. The CDR3 here is CASSLASDTQYF. Written as DNA, the CDR3 is TGCGCCAGCAGCTTGGCCTCAGATACGCAGTATTTT.

The chain has TRBV28 and TRBJ2-1; D uncertain. The germline V and J ends were trimmed by 7 bases and 5 bases, with 15 bases remaining between them. This CDR3 spans 14 amino acids. Germline CDR1 and CDR2: MDHEN and SYDVKM. The CDR3 is CASIPTGRNNEQFF. CDR3 coding DNA: TGTGCCAGCATCCCGACCGGCAGGAACAATGAGCAGTTCTTC.

J is TRBJ2-7 and V is TRBV7-9, with D hard to call. V was shortened by 8 bases and J by 3 bases, with 14 bases between the two germline ends. The CDR3 is made up of 13 amino acids. Germline V gives CDR1 SEHNR, CDR2 FQNEAQ (reference sequence). The CDR3 region has the DNA TGTGCCAGCTCCTACACTGGATACTACGAGCAGTACTTC. Protein product: CASSYTGYYEQYF.

This rearrangement joins TRBV6-4 to TRBJ2-2, with D perhaps matching TRBD1 or TRBD2 (5 bases each). Trimming took 0 bases from V and 4 from J, leaving 12 bases between them. The CDR3 totals 16 residues. The germline V gene has CDR1 MRHNA and CDR2 SNTAGT. The CDR3, as DNA: TGTGCCAGCAGTGACTCCGGGACGAGGGGCACCGGGGAGCTGTTTTTT. Its translation: CASSDSGTRGTGELFF.

The chain uses TRBV7-9 and TRBJ1-6; D remains unclear. Germline V lookup: CDR1 SEHNR, CDR2 FQNEAQ (reference sequence). Trimming cost V 4 bases and J 8 bases, with 6 bases left between them. The length of the CDR3 is 12 residues. The CDR3 here is CASSYLDSPLHF. CDR3 nucleotide sequence: TGTGCCAGCAGCTATCTGGATTCACCCCTCCACTTT. Full variable domain (rest looked up from reference TRBV7-9 and TRBJ1-6): DTGVSQNPRHKITKRGQNVTFRCDPISEHNRLYWYRQTLGQGPEFLTYFQNEAQLEKSRLLSDRFSAERPKGSFSTLEIQRTEQGDSAMYLCASSYLDSPLHFGNGTRLTVT.

The genes are TRBV2 and TRBJ2-3, with D perhaps TRBD1 (5 bases). The CDR3 sequence is 16 residues long. CDR1 and CDR2 from the germline V gene are SNHLY and FYNNEI. Trimming removed 6 bases from V and 1 base from J, with 17 bases in between. CDR3 DNA sequence: TGTGCCAGCAGCTACCTTGGTGGGGCTGGCACAGATACGCAGTATTTT. Its translation is CASSYLGGAGTDTQYF.

V usage is TRBV14 and J usage is TRBJ2-3, with D possibly called TRBD1 or TRBD2 (5 bases each). This CDR3 is built from 13 residues. Germline-derived CDR1 and CDR2 are SGHDN and FVKESK. Trimming shortened V by 2 bases and J by 3 bases, and 6 bases separated the two germline ends. The CDR3 loop is CASSQWGTDTQYF. The CDR3 DNA reads as TGTGCCAGCAGCCAATGGGGGACAGATACGCAGTATTTT.

The V call is TRBV4-1, the J call TRBJ2-1; a possible D gene is TRBD1 (5 bases). CDR3 size: 11 residues. V was trimmed by 8 bases and J by 6 bases, leaving 8 bases between them. Germline lookup yields CDR1 MGHRA and CDR2 YSYEKL. CDR3 in amino acids: CASEQVNEQFF. The DNA for the CDR3 is TGCGCCAGCGAACAGGTCAATGAGCAGTTCTTC.

V usage is TRBV5-1 and J usage is TRBJ2-1, with D possibly matching TRBD2 (5 bases). The V end was cut by 5 bases, the J end by 0 bases, with 12 bases between. Per the germline V gene, CDR1 is SGHRS and CDR2 is YFSETQ. The CDR3 spans 15 residues. CDR3 nucleotides: TGCGCCAGCAGAGGGAGCCTTTCCTCCTACAATGAGCAGTTCTTC. Residues: CASRGSLSSYNEQFF.

This chain's CDR3 is CASSLLTGFREKLFF. The CDR3 DNA reads as TGTGCCAGCAGCCTCTTGACAGGGTTCAGGGAAAAACTGTTTTTT. The gene calls are TRBV14 and TRBJ1-4; 7 nucleotides align to TRBD1. Per germline, CDR1 SGHDN and CDR2 FVKESK. V lost 4 bases, J lost 8 bases, and 10 bases stayed unmatched. CDR3 length: 15 residues. Based on the CDR3 plus reference TRBV14 and TRBJ1-4, the full variable domain is EAGVTQFPSHSVIEKGQTVTLRCDPISGHDNLYWYRRVMGKEIKFLLHFVKESKQDESGMPNNRFLAERTGGTYSTLKVQPAELEDSGVYFCASSLLTGFREKLFFGSGTQLSVL.

The chain joins TRBV9 to TRBJ2-5; possible D gene TRBD2, 6 bases. The CDR3 has 14 residues. Trimming took 0 bases from V and 5 from J, leaving 11 bases between them. Germline CDR1 reads SGDLS; CDR2 reads YYNGEE. The CDR3 spells CASSVGGGRETQYF. CDR3 bases: TGTGCCAGCAGCGTAGGTGGGGGGAGGGAGACCCAGTACTTC.

The V and J genes are TRBV2 and TRBJ2-7, with D possibly matching TRBD1 (6 bases). From germline, CDR1 is SNHLY and CDR2 FYNNEI. V gave up 11 bases and J gave up 3 bases, with 14 bases separating them. The CDR3 consists of 12 residues. This CDR3 reads CASKRTDYEQYF. CDR3 DNA: TGTGCCTCAAAGAGGACAGACTACGAGCAGTACTTC.

The J gene is TRBJ1-1, the V gene TRBV27, with a possible D match to TRBD1 (5 bases). V was shortened by 5 bases and J by 6 bases, with 10 bases between the two germline ends. The CDR3 contains 12 residues. Germline V gene lookup returns CDR1 MNHEY and CDR2 SMNVEV (reference sequence). CDR3 in amino acids: CASSPGGAEAFF. The CDR3 coding sequence is TGTGCCAGCAGTCCCGGGGGGGCTGAAGCTTTCTTT.

The chain links TRBV10-3 to TRBJ2-1; the match to TRBD2 covers 7 bases. The trim removed 8 bases at V and 0 bases at J, leaving 7 bases unmatched. CDR3 size: 15 residues. CDR1 and CDR2 (germline): ENHRY, SYGVKD. Here the CDR3 DNA reads TGTGCCATCGGTAAGGGCGGGAGCTCCTACAATGAGCAGTTCTTC. Protein product: CAIGKGGSSYNEQFF.

The chain's CDR3 is CASSGWGDSRQPQHF. In nucleotides, the CDR3 is TGTGCCAGCAGCGGATGGGGGGACTCAAGGCAGCCCCAGCATTTT. The rearrangement uses TRBV5-8 and TRBJ1-5; tentatively, D is TRBD1 (5 bases). Germline V gene sequence: CDR1 SGHTS, CDR2 YDEGEE. V was trimmed by 4 bases and J by 7 bases, leaving 18 bases between them. There are 15 residues in the CDR3.

The rearrangement uses TRBV27 and TRBJ2-1; 9 bases match TRBD2. Germline V gene data show CDR1 as MNHEY and CDR2 as SMNVEV (reference sequence). The CDR3 has 16 residues. V lost 2 bases, J lost 7 bases, and 9 bases stayed unmatched. The CDR3 spells CASSLLLAGGRNEQFF. In DNA, the CDR3 is TGTGCCAGCAGTTTACTGTTGGCGGGAGGGCGGAATGAGCAGTTCTTC.

This chain connects TRBV7-3 to TRBJ2-5; D not resolved. V dropped 0 bases and J dropped 4 bases, with 6 bases sitting between them. Germline V CDR1 and CDR2: SGHTA, FQGTGA. The CDR3 totals 13 residues. CDR3 region: CASSLTGLETQYF. The CDR3 bases are TGTGCCAGCAGCTTAACAGGGCTAGAGACCCAGTACTTC.

The chain carries TRBV2 and TRBJ2-3, with 7 bases matching TRBD2. The CDR3 spans 18 residues. Germline V gene data show CDR1 as SNHLY and CDR2 as FYNNEI. The ends lost 1 base at V and 2 bases at J; junction bases unmatched: 12. CDR3 DNA: TGTGCCAGCAGTGAAGGGTGGGCTAGCGGCTTATACACAGATACGCAGTATTTT. It translates to CASSEGWASGLYTDTQYF.